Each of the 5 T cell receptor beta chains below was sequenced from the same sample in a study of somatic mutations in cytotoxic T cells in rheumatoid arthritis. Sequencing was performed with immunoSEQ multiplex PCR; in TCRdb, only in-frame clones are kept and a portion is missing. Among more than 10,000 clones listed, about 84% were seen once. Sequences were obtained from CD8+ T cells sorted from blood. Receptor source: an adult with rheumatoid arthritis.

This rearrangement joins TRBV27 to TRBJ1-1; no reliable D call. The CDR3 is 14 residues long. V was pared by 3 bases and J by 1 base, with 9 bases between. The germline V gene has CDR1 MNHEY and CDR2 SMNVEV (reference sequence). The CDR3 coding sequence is TGTGCCAGCAGTTTGAGGTATACGAACACTGAAGCTTTCTTT. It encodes CASSLRYTNTEAFF.

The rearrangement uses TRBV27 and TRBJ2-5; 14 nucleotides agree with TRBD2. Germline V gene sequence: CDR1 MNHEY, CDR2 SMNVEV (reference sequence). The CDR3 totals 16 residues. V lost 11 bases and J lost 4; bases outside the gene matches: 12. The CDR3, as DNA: TGTGCCGTAGGATACGGACTAGCGGGGGGAGGAGAGACCCAGTACTTC. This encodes CAVGYGLAGGGETQYF.

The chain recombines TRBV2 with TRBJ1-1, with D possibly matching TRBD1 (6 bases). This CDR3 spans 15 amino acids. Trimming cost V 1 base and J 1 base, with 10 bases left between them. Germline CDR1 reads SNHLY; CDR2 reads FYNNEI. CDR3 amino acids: CASSEGGAGNTEAFF. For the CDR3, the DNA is TGTGCCAGCAGTGAAGGGGGGGCAGGGAACACTGAAGCTTTCTTT.

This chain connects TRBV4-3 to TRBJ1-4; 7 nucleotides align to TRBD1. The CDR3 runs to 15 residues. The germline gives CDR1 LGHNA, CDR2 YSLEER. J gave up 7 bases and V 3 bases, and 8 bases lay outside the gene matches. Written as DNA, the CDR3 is TGCGCCAGCAGCCAGGGGCAGGGGGAAAGTGAAAAACTGTTTTTT. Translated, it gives CASSQGQGESEKLFF.

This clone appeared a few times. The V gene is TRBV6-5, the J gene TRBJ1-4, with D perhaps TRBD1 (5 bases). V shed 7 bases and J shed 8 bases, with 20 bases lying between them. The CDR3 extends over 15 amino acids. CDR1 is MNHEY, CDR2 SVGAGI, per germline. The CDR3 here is CASTHGSQGGEKLFF. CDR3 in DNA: TGTGCCAGCACCCACGGGTCCCAGGGTGGGGAAAAACTGTTTTTT.